The present T cell receptor beta chain was sequenced within a study of T cell responses to AZD1222 COVID-19 vaccine. The CDR3 covers 16 residues. Germline V gene lookup returns CDR1 SQVTM and CDR2 ANQGSEA. V lost 2 bases and J 2 bases, leaving 16 bases between the germline ends. Sequencing was performed with immunoSEQ multiplex PCR; in TCRdb, only in-frame clones are kept and a portion is missing. This table holds over 95,000 clones, roughly 92% found once. Combined were second doses at about 4 or about 12 weeks. The clonotype originates from an adult who received the AZD1222 COVID-19 vaccine. The sequencing used peripheral blood, collected 28 days after the second AZD1222 dose. The J gene is TRBJ2-1, the V gene TRBV29-1; D may be TRBD1 (5 bases). The CDR3 loop is CSVESPRQIPYNEQFF. CDR3 nucleotide sequence: TGCAGCGTTGAAAGTCCCCGACAGATCCCCTACAATGAGCAGTTCTTC.